These 20 T cell receptor beta chains were all obtained from the same sample, sequenced in a study of OX40 agonist ivuxolimab in advanced cancers. Data came from immunoSEQ multiplex PCR; TCRdb stores just in-frame clones and leaves some out. This sample carries about 82,000 clones, 85% to 90% of them seen once, and the ten largest clones take about 0.78%. Sequencing used CD4+ or CD8+ T cells sorted from blood, obtained in a trial of the OX40 agonist ivuxolimab. The receptor set was obtained from an adult with an advanced solid tumor such as melanoma, head and neck, liver or kidney cancer.

The CDR3 DNA reads as TGCGCCAGCAGCCAAGACGGGGGCTCAGGCTATGGCTACACCTTC. Translation gives CASSQDGGSGYGYTF. The chain couples TRBV4-3 to TRBJ1-2, with TRBD1 as a possible D gene (6 bases). Per germline, CDR1 LGHNA and CDR2 YSLEER. Deletions cut 0 bases from V and 4 bases from J, with 12 bases between. This CDR3 comprises 15 residues.

The chain recombines TRBV29-1 with TRBJ2-3; D gene uncertain. This CDR3 contains 13 residues. Trimming pared 4 bases from V and 2 bases from J, leaving 10 bases between. The germline gives CDR1 SQVTM, CDR2 ANQGSEA. This CDR3 is CSVAADLTDTQYF. The CDR3, as DNA: TGCAGCGTTGCGGCGGACCTCACAGATACGCAGTATTTT.

The sample holds one count of this clone. This sequence joins TRBV19 and TRBJ1-3; unclear D gene. The V and J ends lost 7 bases and 4 bases respectively, with 5 bases between them. Germline CDR1 LNHDA, CDR2 SQIVND (reference sequence). This CDR3 has 11 amino acids. Written as DNA, the CDR3 is TGTGCCAGTAAACAAGGAAACACCATATATTTT. Translating it yields CASKQGNTIYF.

This chain connects TRBV29-1 to TRBJ2-1; D may correspond to TRBD1 or TRBD2 (5 bases each). CDR3 length: 13 residues. V gave up 2 bases and J gave up 3 bases, with 8 bases separating them. Germline CDR1 SQVTM, CDR2 ANQGSEA. The CDR3 nucleotides are TGCAGCGTTGAACGGGACGTCTACAATGAGCAGTTCTTC. Residues: CSVERDVYNEQFF.

Concerning this clone itself: One junction end disagrees with the germline gene, perhaps due to a read error. The genes are TRBV7-7 and TRBJ2-3, with TRBD1 identical over 8 bases. This CDR3 spans 14 amino acids. CDR1 is SSHAT, CDR2 FNYEAQ, per germline (reference sequence). The CDR3 here is CASSLDRVTDTQYF. The CDR3 DNA reads TGTGCTAGCAGCTTGGACAGGGTGACAGATACGCAGTATTTT.

The chain uses TRBV28 and TRBJ2-7; a weak D match, TRBD2 (5 bases). Trimming pared 6 bases from V and 3 bases from J, leaving 9 bases between. Looked up from germline, CDR1 is MDHEN and CDR2 is SYDVKM. This CDR3 is 12 amino acids long. The CDR3 region has the DNA TGTGCCAGCAGCAGCGGTAACTACGAGCAGTACTTC. It translates to CASSSGNYEQYF.

V and J are TRBV9 and TRBJ1-4; D is uncertain. CDR1 is SGDLS, CDR2 YYNGEE, per germline. Trimming removed 3 bases at V and 4 bases at J, with 7 bases between. The CDR3 runs to 13 residues. In nucleotides, the CDR3 is TGTGCCAGCAGCGGATTACGTAATGAAAAACTGTTTTTT. Encoded protein: CASSGLRNEKLFF.

This clone has a single count. J is TRBJ2-7 and V is TRBV7-9; a possible D gene is TRBD2 (6 bases). Trimming shortened V by 5 bases and J by 4 bases, and 18 bases separated the two germline ends. CDR3 length: 15 amino acids. CDR1 and CDR2 from the germline V gene are SEHNR and FQNEAQ (reference sequence). The CDR3, as DNA: TGTGCCAGCAGCCAAGGGAGGCGTTTTCCGTACGAGCAGTACTTC. Amino acid sequence: CASSQGRRFPYEQYF.

V gene TRBV29-1 combines with J gene TRBJ1-3; 11 bases match TRBD1. CDR3 size: 13 residues. The germline V gene encodes CDR1 SQVTM and CDR2 ANQGSEA. J lost 2 bases, V lost 6 bases, and 0 bases had no gene match. The CDR3 coding sequence is TGCAGCGTGGGACAGGGGGCTGGAAACACCATATATTTT. It encodes CSVGQGAGNTIYF. Combining the CDR3 with reference TRBV29-1 and TRBJ1-3 gives the whole variable domain SAVISQKPSRDICQRGTSLTIQCQVDSQVTMMFWYRQQPGQSLTLIATANQGSEATYESGFVIDKFPISRPNLTFSTLTVSNMSPEDSSIYLCSVGQGAGNTIYFGEGSWLTVV.

The J gene is TRBJ2-1, the V gene TRBV28; the D is unclear. Trimming left V 7 bases short and J 4 bases short, with 11 bases between. Germline V gene sequence: CDR1 MDHEN, CDR2 SYDVKM. This CDR3 spans 13 amino acids. CDR3 loop: CASTTAVYNEQFF. The CDR3 nucleotides read TGTGCCAGCACTACTGCAGTATACAATGAGCAGTTCTTC.

The V and J genes are TRBV5-1 and TRBJ1-2; D call uncertain. The CDR3 runs to 12 residues. Germline assignment: CDR1 SGHRS and CDR2 YFSETQ. V was cut by 2 bases and J by 5 bases, with 7 bases left in between. The CDR3 DNA follows: TGCGCCAGCAGCTTAGAGAGTTATGGCTACACCTTC. As protein: CASSLESYGYTF.

The chain combines TRBV5-1 with TRBJ2-1; D is possibly TRBD2 (7 bases). Germline CDR1 SGHRS, CDR2 YFSETQ. CDR3 length equals 14 residues. With 4 bases removed from V and 4 bases from J, the gap between germline ends came to 12 bases. CDR3 DNA: TGCGCCAGCAGCCGGGGGGACACGTACAATGAGCAGTTCTTC. Amino acids: CASSRGDTYNEQFF.

The sample holds one count of this clone. V usage is TRBV19 and J usage is TRBJ1-4; weak D call: TRBD1 (5 bases). Germline values: CDR1 LNHDA, CDR2 SQIVND (reference sequence). V dropped 6 bases and J dropped 7 bases, with 18 bases sitting between them. The CDR3 sequence is 15 residues long. CDR3 residues: CASRTGLAYREKLFF. The CDR3 coding sequence is TGTGCCAGTAGGACGGGGCTGGCGTACCGTGAAAAACTGTTTTTT.

The CDR3 reads CASSPPQGANEKLFF. The CDR3 DNA reads as TGTGCCAGCAGTCCCCCACAGGGAGCTAATGAAAAACTGTTTTTT. The chain uses TRBV28 and TRBJ1-4, with D possibly TRBD1 on 6 matching bases. Between the trimmed V and J ends, which lost 5 bases and 3 bases, there was a span of 13 bases. The CDR3 sequence is 15 residues long. The germline V gene has CDR1 MDHEN and CDR2 SYDVKM. Full variable domain (rest looked up from reference TRBV28 and TRBJ1-4): DVKVTQSSRYLVKRTGEKVFLECVQDMDHENMFWYRQDPGLGLRLIYFSYDVKMKEKGDIPEGYSVSREKKERFSLILESASTNQTSMYLCASSPPQGANEKLFFGSGTQLSVL.

There are a few counts of this clone. The chain employs TRBV5-1 and TRBJ2-1; 9 bases map to TRBD2. CDR3 length equals 17 residues. V trimming: 0 bases; J trimming: 5 bases; junction bases outside the gene matches: 9. The germline CDR1 and CDR2 sequences are SGHRS and YFSETQ. The CDR3 sequence is CASSLDPSGVHNNEQFF. CDR3 DNA sequence: TGCGCCAGCAGCTTGGATCCTAGCGGGGTGCACAACAATGAGCAGTTCTTC.

The chain carries TRBV6-1 and TRBJ2-3; 10 bases match TRBD2. The CDR3 covers 15 residues. The V gene's germline CDR1 is MNHNS and CDR2 SASEGT. The J segment lost 5 bases and the V segment lost 7 bases, leaving 9 bases of the junction unmatched. CDR3 in amino acids: CASNGLAGAIDTQYF. CDR3 sequence (DNA): TGTGCCAGCAATGGCCTAGCGGGAGCTATAGATACGCAGTATTTT.

The genes are TRBV2 and TRBJ1-1; D is perhaps TRBD1 (6 bases). The CDR3 has 11 amino acids. Germline loops: CDR1 SNHLY, CDR2 FYNNEI. V was clipped by 5 bases and J by 11 bases, with 12 bases between them. CDR3 coding DNA: TGTGCCAGCAGTCACAGGGCAGTGGCTTTCTTT. The encoded protein is CASSHRAVAFF.

This sequence joins TRBV6-6 and TRBJ2-1; D is possibly TRBD2 (5 bases). With 8 bases removed from V and 4 bases from J, the gap between germline ends came to 12 bases. CDR3 length: 13 residues. CDR1 and CDR2 (germline): MNHNY, SVGAGI (reference sequence). The CDR3: CASVFSAYNEQFF. DNA of the CDR3: TGTGCCAGCGTGTTTAGCGCTTACAATGAGCAGTTCTTC.

In its sample, this clone was seen once. The V gene is TRBV30, the J gene TRBJ1-2; 11 bases agree with TRBD1. This CDR3 is built from 16 residues. Germline loops: CDR1 GTSNPN, CDR2 SVGIG (reference sequence). Germline trimming cut 3 bases from V and 7 bases from J; bases unmatched to any gene: 13. The CDR3: CAWSPTGTGGFGGYTF. The CDR3 DNA reads TGTGCCTGGAGCCCGACCGGGACAGGGGGGTTCGGTGGCTACACCTTC.

This sequence joins TRBV2 and TRBJ2-6, with unresolved D. There are 13 residues in the CDR3. The V gene lost 6 bases and the J gene lost 0 bases, with 3 bases spanning the gap. Germline values: CDR1 SNHLY, CDR2 FYNNEI. The CDR3 loop reads CASRDSGANVLTF. DNA for the CDR3: TGTGCCAGCAGGGACTCTGGGGCCAACGTCCTGACTTTC.